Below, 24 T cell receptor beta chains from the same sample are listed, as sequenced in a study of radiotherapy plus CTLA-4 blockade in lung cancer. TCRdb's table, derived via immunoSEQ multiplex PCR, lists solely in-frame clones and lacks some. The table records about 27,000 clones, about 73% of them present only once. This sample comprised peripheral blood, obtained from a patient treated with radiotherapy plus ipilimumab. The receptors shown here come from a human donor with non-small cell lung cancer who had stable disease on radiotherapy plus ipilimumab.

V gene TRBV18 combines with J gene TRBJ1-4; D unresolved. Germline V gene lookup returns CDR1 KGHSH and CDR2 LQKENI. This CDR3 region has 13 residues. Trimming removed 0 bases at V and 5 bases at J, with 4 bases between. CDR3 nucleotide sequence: TGTGCCAGCTCACCACCTGGGAATGAAAAACTGTTTTTT. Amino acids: CASSPPGNEKLFF.

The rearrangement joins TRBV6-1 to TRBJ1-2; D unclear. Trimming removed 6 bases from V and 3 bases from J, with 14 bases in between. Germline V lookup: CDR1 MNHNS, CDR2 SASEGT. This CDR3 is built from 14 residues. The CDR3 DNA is TGTGCCAGCAGGACCGCTTTATCGGACTATGGCTACACCTTC. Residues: CASRTALSDYGYTF.

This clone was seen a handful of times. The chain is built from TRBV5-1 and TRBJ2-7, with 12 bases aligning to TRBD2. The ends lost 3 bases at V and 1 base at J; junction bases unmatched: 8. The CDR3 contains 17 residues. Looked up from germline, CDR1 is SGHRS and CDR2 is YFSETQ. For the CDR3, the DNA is TGCGCCAGCAGCTCCAACTCCGGACTAGCGGGGTCCTACGAGCAGTACTTC. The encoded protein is CASSSNSGLAGSYEQYF.

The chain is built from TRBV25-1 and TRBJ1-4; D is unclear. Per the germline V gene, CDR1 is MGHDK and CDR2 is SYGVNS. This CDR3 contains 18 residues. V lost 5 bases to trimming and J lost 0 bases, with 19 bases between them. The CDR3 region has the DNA TGTGCCAGCAGTTCTCCACGAGGGAAAACTGCAACTAATGAAAAACTGTTTTTT. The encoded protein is CASSSPRGKTATNEKLFF.

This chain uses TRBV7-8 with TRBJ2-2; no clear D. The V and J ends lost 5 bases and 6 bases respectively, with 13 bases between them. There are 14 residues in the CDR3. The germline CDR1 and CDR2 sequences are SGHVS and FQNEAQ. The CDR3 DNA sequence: TGTGCCAGCAGCCCCCGGGCTCCCTCCGGGGAGCTGTTTTTT. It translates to CASSPRAPSGELFF.

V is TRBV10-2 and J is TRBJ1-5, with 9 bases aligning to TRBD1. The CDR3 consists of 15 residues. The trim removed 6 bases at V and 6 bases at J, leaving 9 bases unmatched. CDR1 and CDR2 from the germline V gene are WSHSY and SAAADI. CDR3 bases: TGCGCCAGCAGGGAGGGACAGGGCCAGCTTCAGCCCCAGCATTTT. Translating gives CASREGQGQLQPQHF.

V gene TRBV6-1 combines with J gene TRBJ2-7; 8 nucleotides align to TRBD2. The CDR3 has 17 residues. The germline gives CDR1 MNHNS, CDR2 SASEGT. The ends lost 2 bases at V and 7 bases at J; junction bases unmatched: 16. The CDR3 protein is CASSEHPPPGGTSEQYF. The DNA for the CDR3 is TGTGCCAGCAGTGAACACCCCCCTCCGGGAGGGACCTCGGAGCAGTACTTC.

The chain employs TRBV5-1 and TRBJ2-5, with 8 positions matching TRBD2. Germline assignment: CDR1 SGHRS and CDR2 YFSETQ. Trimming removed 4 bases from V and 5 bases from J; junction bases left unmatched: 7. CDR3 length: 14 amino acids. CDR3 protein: CASSPGAGGETQYF. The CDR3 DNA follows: TGCGCCAGCAGCCCAGGGGCGGGGGGTGAGACCCAGTACTTC.

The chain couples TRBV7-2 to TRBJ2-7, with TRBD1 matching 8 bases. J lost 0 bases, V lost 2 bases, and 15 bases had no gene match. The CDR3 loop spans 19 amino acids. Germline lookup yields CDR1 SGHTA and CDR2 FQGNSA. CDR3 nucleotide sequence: TGTGCCAGCAGCTTACAGGGGGCCGCTCTTAGGGGGTCCTCCTACGAGCAGTACTTC. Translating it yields CASSLQGAALRGSSYEQYF.

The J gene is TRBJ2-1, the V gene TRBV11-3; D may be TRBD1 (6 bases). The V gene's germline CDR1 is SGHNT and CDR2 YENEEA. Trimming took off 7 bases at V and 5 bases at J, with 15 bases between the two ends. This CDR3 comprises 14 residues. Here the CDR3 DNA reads TGTGCCAGCACCCAGGGGAGCGGAAACAATGAGCAGTTCTTC. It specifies CASTQGSGNNEQFF. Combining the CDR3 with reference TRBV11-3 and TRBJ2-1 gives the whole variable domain EAGVVQSPRYKIIEKKQPVAFWCNPISGHNTLYWYLQNLGQGPELLIRYENEEAVDDSQLPKDRFSAERLKGVDSTLKIQPAELGDSAVYLCASTQGSGNNEQFFGPGTRLTVL.

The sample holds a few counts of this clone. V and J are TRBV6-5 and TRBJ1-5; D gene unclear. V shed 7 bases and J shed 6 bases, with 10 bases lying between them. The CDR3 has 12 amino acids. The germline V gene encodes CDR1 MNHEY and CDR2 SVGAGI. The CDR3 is CASTGFGQPQHF. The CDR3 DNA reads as TGTGCCAGCACGGGATTCGGTCAGCCCCAGCATTTT.

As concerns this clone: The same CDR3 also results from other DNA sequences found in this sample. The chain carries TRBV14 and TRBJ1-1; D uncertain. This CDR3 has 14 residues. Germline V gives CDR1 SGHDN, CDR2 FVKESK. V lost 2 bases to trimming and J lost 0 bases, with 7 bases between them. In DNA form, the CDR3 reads TGTGCCAGCAGCCAACCGGGCATGAACACTGAAGCTTTCTTT. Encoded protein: CASSQPGMNTEAFF.

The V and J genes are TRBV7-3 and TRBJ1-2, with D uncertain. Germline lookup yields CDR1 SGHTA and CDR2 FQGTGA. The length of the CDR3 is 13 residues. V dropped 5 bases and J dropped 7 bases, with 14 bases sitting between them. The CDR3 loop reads CASSTSSTGGYTF. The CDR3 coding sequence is TGTGCCAGCAGCACCTCGTCAACGGGTGGCTACACCTTC.

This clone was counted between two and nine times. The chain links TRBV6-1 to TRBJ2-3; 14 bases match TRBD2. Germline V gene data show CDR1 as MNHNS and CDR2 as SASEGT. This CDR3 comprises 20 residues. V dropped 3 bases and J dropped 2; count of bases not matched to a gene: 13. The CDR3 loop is CASSEGLAGVMSPTTDTQYF. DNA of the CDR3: TGTGCCAGCAGTGAGGGACTAGCGGGAGTTATGAGCCCCACCACAGATACGCAGTATTTT.

The CDR3 region is CASSPRATVGRVQETQYF. CDR3 DNA sequence: TGTGCCAGTAGTCCGCGAGCAACGGTAGGGAGGGTTCAAGAGACCCAGTACTTC. The chain uses TRBV19 and TRBJ2-5; 7 bases align to TRBD2. This CDR3 spans 18 amino acids. The V and J ends lost 5 bases and 2 bases, in that order; junction bases with no gene match: 17. Looked up from germline, CDR1 is LNHDA and CDR2 is SQIVND (reference sequence).

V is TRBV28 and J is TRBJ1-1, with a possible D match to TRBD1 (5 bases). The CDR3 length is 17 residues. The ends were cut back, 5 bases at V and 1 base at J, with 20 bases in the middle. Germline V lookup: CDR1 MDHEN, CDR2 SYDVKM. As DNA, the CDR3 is TGTGCCAGCAGTACCATCAGGGACTTTGGAGCGAACACTGAAGCTTTCTTT. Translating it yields CASSTIRDFGANTEAFF.

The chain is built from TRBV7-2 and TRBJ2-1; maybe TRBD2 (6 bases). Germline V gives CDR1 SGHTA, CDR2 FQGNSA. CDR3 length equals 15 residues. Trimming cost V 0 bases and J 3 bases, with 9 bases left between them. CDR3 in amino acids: CASSLAFGSYNEQFF. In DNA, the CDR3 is TGTGCCAGCAGCTTAGCTTTCGGGAGCTACAATGAGCAGTTCTTC.

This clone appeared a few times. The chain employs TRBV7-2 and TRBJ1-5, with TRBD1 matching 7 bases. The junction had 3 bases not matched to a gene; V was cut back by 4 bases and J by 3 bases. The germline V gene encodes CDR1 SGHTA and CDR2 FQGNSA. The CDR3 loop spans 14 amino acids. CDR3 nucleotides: TGTGCCAGCAGCTCAGGACAGGTCAATCAGCCCCAGCATTTT. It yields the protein CASSSGQVNQPQHF.

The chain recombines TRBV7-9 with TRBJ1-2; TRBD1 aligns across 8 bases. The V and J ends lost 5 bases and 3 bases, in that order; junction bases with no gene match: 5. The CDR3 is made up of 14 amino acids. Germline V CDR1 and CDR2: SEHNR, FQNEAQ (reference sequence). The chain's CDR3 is CASSGQGRDYGYTF. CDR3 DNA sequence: TGTGCCAGCAGCGGACAGGGTCGGGACTATGGCTACACCTTC.

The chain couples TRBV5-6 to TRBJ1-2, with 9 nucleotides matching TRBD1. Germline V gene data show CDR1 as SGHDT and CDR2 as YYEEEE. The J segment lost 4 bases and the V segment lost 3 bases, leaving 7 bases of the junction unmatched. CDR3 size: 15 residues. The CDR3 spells CASSWDRADSYGYTF. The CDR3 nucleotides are TGTGCCAGCAGCTGGGACAGGGCTGACTCCTATGGCTACACCTTC.

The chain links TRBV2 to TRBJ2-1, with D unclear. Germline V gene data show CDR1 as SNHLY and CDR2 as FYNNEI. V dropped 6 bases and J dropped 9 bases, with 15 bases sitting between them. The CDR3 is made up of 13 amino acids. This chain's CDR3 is CASRPTVNGEQFF. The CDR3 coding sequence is TGTGCCAGCAGGCCGACGGTTAACGGTGAGCAGTTCTTC.

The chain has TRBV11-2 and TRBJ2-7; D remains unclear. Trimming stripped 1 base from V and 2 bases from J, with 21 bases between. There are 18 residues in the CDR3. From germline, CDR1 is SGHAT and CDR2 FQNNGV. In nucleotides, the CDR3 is TGTGCCAGCAGCTTAGTTGTGGTTGGTACCAAAACCCCCTACGAGCAGTACTTC. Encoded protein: CASSLVVVGTKTPYEQYF.

The CDR3 bases are TGTGCCAGCAGCTTGTGGATAACTAATGAAAAACTGTTTTTT. It codes for CASSLWITNEKLFF. The chain recombines TRBV5-6 with TRBJ1-4; no clear D gene. The CDR3 spans 14 residues. Per the germline V gene, CDR1 is SGHDT and CDR2 is YYEEEE. Trimming took 1 base from V and 1 from J, leaving 5 bases between them.

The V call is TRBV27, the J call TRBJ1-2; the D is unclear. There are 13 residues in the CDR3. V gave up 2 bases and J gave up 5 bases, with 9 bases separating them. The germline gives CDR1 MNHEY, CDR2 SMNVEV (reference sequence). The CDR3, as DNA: TGTGCCAGCAGTTTAAGTCCCACTTATGGCTACACCTTC. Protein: CASSLSPTYGYTF.